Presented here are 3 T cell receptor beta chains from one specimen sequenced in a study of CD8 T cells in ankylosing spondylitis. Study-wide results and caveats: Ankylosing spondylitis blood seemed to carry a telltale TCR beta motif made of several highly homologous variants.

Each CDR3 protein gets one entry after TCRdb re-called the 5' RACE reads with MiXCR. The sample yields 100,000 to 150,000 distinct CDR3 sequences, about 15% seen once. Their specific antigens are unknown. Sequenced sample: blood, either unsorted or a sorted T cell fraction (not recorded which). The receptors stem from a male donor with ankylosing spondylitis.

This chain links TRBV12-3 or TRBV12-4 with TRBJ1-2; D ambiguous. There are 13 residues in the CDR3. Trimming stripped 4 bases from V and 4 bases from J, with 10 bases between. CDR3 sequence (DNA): TGTGCCAGCAGTTCGCCTGCTGGCTATGGCTACACCTTC. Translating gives CASSSPAGYGYTF.

CDR3: CASSEALGLARSGELFF. The DNA of the CDR3 is TGTGCCAGCAGTGAAGCGTTGGGGCTAGCCCGGTCCGGGGAGCTGTTTTTT. The chain combines TRBV6-1 with TRBJ2-2; either TRBD1 or TRBD2 may supply D (5 bases each). This CDR3 spans 17 amino acids. V gave up 0 bases and J gave up 6 bases, with 17 bases separating them. CDR1 is MNHNS, CDR2 SASEGT, per germline.

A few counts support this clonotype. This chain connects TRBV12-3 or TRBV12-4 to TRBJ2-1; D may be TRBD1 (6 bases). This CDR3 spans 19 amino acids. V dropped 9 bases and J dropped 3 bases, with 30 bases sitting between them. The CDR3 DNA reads TGTGCCAGTTCGATACTGGGGGCAGACACCAGCAAAAACTACAATGAGCAGTTCTTC. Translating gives CASSILGADTSKNYNEQFF.